This TCR beta chain stems from a study of CD4 T cells in relation to SARS-CoV-2 and coronaviruses. Study-wide points: Culture-expanded clones reflect memory recall rather than primary priming during culture.

Before the COVID-19 pandemic, during about 2010-2018, CD4+ T cells were taken from unexposed donors. Naive and memory CD4+ T cells were separated from cryopreserved PBMCs. Regarding this clone: The antigen is undetermined.

Uncultured naive and memory CD4+ T cells supplied DNA for deep TCR-beta sequencing. Assay: immunoSEQ multiplex PCR; the TCRdb copy retains only in-frame clones and omits some. The sample consists of roughly 60,000 clones, roughly 93% of them appearing once. The source is a human donor in good health. Sequenced material: naive CD4+ T cells from PBMCs. Noted subset: naive CD4+ T cells isolated by negative enrichment.

This CDR3 is CASSPPGDTIYF. CDR3 DNA sequence: TGTGCCAGCAGCCCTCCGGGGGACACCATATATTTT. The rearrangement joins TRBV9 to TRBJ1-3, with D perhaps TRBD1 (5 bases). With 4 bases removed from V and 8 bases from J, the gap between germline ends came to 10 bases. This CDR3 is 12 amino acids long. Germline CDR1 and CDR2: SGDLS and YYNGEE. The whole variable domain, filled in from reference TRBV9 and TRBJ1-3, reads DSGVTQTPKHLITATGQRVTLRCSPRSGDLSVYWYQQSLDQGLQFLIQYYNGEERAKGNILERFSAQQFPDLHSELNLSSLELGDSALYFCASSPPGDTIYFGEGSWLTVV.